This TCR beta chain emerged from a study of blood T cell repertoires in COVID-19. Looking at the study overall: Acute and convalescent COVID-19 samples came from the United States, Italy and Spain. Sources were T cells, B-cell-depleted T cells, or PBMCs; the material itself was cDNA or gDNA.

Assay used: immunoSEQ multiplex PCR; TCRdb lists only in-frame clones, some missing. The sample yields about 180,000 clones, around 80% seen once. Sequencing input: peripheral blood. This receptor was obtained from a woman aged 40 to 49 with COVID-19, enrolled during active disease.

CDR3 sequence: CASSLFDTLNTEAFF. In DNA, the CDR3 is TGTGCCAGCAGCTTATTTGACACCTTGAACACTGAAGCTTTCTTT. The chain carries TRBV11-2 and TRBJ1-1; D call uncertain. Germline CDR1 reads SGHAT; CDR2 reads FQNNGV. The CDR3 has 15 amino acids. Trimming stripped 2 bases from V and 0 bases from J, with 10 bases between.